These T cell receptor beta chains were read from a single sample in a study of shared clonotypes between healthy human individuals. Assay used: immunoSEQ multiplex PCR; TCRdb lists only in-frame clones, some missing. The sample lists 750,000 to 1,000,000 clones, approximately 92% occurring once. The specimen sequenced was naive CD8+ T cells sorted from blood. All receptors come from a man aged 30 to 45 in good health. Both conserved end residues are trimmed from each CDR3. Fields, in order: J gene, V gene, CDR3 protein.

TRBJ2-7	TRBV5-5	ASSSGTLSYEQY
TRBJ2-7	TRBV27	ASSLSSPAFYEQY
TRBJ1-5	TRBV6-1	ASRERQGPLRQPQH
TRBJ1-1	TRBV7-9	ASSLKVVQGNTEAF
TRBJ2-3	TRBV7-9	ASRRYNTDTQY
TRBJ2-7	TRBV27	ASSSDSGLFYEQY
TRBJ1-5	TRBV7-8	ASSLAGQGDQPQH
TRBJ2-7	TRBV2	ASSEGPRGVYEQY
TRBJ1-1	TRBV14	ASSNRGGIPNTEAF
TRBJ2-7	TRBV5-5	ASSLAPSSTYEQY
TRBJ2-7	TRBV6-5	ASGSPYEQY
TRBJ2-7	TRBV28	ASNPLGGFLYEQY
TRBJ2-3	TRBV6-5	ASSYSLAGGLDTQY
TRBJ2-1	TRBV7-9	ASSPSGIDEQF
TRBJ2-7	TRBV7-3	ASSTVAGPSLEQY
TRBJ1-1	TRBV27	ASSLGDRRGVNTEAF
TRBJ2-7	TRBV7-2	ASSLAGGEQY
TRBJ2-7	TRBV27	ASSLIQGWEQY
TRBJ2-7	TRBV7-6	ASSSAGSSYEQY
TRBJ2-7	TRBV10-1	ASSIGTSYEQY
TRBJ2-5	TRBV7-6	ASSSNPGAETQY
TRBJ1-2	TRBV27	ASSPGLANYGYT
TRBJ1-4	TRBV6-6	ASTPGQTNEKLF
TRBJ2-5	TRBV14	ASSPLGGRGETQY
TRBJ1-2	TRBV29-1	SVRADVGDYGYT
TRBJ1-1	TRBV27	ASSELTLGRGSSNTEAF
TRBJ2-1	TRBV6-5	ASSYGGSHNEQF
TRBJ2-7	TRBV27	ASGPAGGKYEQY
TRBJ2-1	TRBV13	ASSPGTGANEQF
TRBJ2-7	TRBV27	ASNPSGSHEQY
TRBJ2-7	TRBV19	ASGPAGSYEQY
TRBJ1-2	TRBV27	ASSLSPPYGYT
TRBJ2-2	TRBV28	ASSFAGGSTGELF
TRBJ2-4	TRBV29-1	SPRVDVAKNIQY
TRBJ1-1	TRBV6-5	ASSYTGGDTEAF
TRBJ2-1	TRBV4-3	ASSHQIAGVSYNEQF
TRBJ2-1	TRBV14	ASSQWEGSYNEQF
TRBJ2-2	TRBV7-9	ASSSPLSRETGELF
TRBJ2-3	TRBV28	ASSLGLREDSTDTQY
TRBJ2-7	TRBV7-3	ASSLIGGGYEQY
TRBJ2-7	TRBV27	ASSPDRGELLREQY
TRBJ2-2	TRBV5-8	ASSWDGTTGELF
TRBJ1-2	TRBV7-9	ASSLDRGDGYT
TRBJ1-4	TRBV27	ASGPSQGLF
TRBJ2-5	TRBV6-5	ASSYRDSQETQY
TRBJ2-7	TRBV13	ASSETSGRAWREQY
TRBJ1-1	TRBV9	ASSVSGNEAF
TRBJ2-1	TRBV7-9	ASSLGVLAGELDEQF
TRBJ2-3	TRBV2	ASSRLVDTQY
TRBJ2-1	TRBV11-2	ASSLAARYNEQF
TRBJ2-7	TRBV7-9	ASSFVRSYEQY
TRBJ1-3	TRBV11-2	ASSLRGLRGNTIY
TRBJ2-1	TRBV28	ASSQDGLAPNEQF
TRBJ1-2	TRBV6-5	ASSYLGTAYGYT
TRBJ2-7	TRBV6-5	ASSPGSGGYEQY
TRBJ1-2	TRBV6-5	ASSPGIYGYT
TRBJ2-5	TRBV2	ASSDPGGGIVTQY